The source of this T cell receptor beta chain is a study of brain T cells in children with intractable seizures. Profiled with immunoSEQ multiplex PCR; TCRdb holds only in-frame clones, not every one. The sample includes more than 40,000 clones, about 93% of them seen just once. The sequencing used peripheral blood, collected at surgery. This sequence was found in a girl aged 2-10 years with tuberous sclerosis and intractable seizures.

DNA for the CDR3: TGTGCCAGCAGCCAAGAGAGCACAGATACGCAGTATTTT. Amino acid sequence: CASSQESTDTQYF. The J gene is TRBJ2-3, the V gene TRBV4-2; D ambiguous. The CDR3 length is 13 residues. The V end lost 0 bases, the J end lost 0 bases, and 1 base lay between the germline ends. CDR1 is LGHNA, CDR2 YNFKEQ, per germline.